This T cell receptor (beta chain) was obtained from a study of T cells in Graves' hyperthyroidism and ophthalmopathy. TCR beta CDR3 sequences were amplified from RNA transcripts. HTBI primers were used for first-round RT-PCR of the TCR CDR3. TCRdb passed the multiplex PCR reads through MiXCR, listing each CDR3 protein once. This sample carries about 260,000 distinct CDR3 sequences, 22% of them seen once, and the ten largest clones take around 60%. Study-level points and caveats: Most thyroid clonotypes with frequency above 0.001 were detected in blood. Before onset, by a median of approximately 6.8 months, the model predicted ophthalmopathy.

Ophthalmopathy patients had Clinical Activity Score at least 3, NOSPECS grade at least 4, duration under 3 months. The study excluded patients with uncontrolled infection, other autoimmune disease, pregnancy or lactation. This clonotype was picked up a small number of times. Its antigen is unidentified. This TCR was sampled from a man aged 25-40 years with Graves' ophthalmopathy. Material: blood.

The CDR3 nucleotides are TGTGCCTGGACAAGGACACGGAGCTCCTACAATGAGCAGTTCTTC. Translated: CAWTRTRSSYNEQFF. The chain employs TRBV30 and TRBJ2-1; D is possibly TRBD1 (5 bases). CDR1 GTSNPN and CDR2 SVGIG come from the germline V gene (reference sequence). The CDR3 extends over 15 amino acids. Trimming took 4 bases from V and 0 from J, leaving 13 bases between them.